What follows are 19 T cell receptor beta chains derived from one specimen sequenced in a study of CD8+ T cells in alopecia areata. Treatment given: oral pan-JAK inhibitor, 5-10 mg twice daily. Reverse transcribed after extraction, RNA yielded cDNA as the sequencing template. Data came from immunoSEQ multiplex PCR; TCRdb stores just in-frame clones and leaves some out. The data show approximately 280,000 clones, 58% seen once. The material sequenced was CD4+ T cells sorted from blood, taken at week 24, from a patient treated with tofacitinib. All receptors come from a human donor with alopecia areata.

This sequence joins TRBV7-3 and TRBJ2-7, with 8 bases that match TRBD1. The germline V gene encodes CDR1 SGHTA and CDR2 FQGTGA. V trimming: 5 bases; J trimming: 2 bases; junction bases outside the gene matches: 5. The CDR3 extends over 14 amino acids. The CDR3 DNA follows: TGTGCCAGCAGCATCGACAGGGGCCCCTACGAGCAGTACTTC. The encoded protein is CASSIDRGPYEQYF.

The chain employs TRBV4-3 and TRBJ1-4; 8 nucleotides match TRBD1. This CDR3 region has 20 residues. The J segment lost 2 bases and the V segment lost 2 bases, leaving 16 bases of the junction unmatched. In germline, CDR1 is LGHNA, CDR2 YSLEER. For the CDR3, the DNA is TGCGCCAGCAGCCAACTCCGGGACAGGCCACCACCCCGGACTAATGAAAAACTGTTTTTT. Translating it yields CASSQLRDRPPPRTNEKLFF.

This clone was seen more than once but under ten times. The V gene is TRBV30, the J gene TRBJ1-1; no reliable D call. With 4 bases removed from V and 1 base from J, the gap between germline ends came to 4 bases. The CDR3 totals 11 residues. Germline CDR1 is GTSNPN and CDR2 is SVGIG (reference sequence). CDR3 coding DNA: TGTGCCTGGAACGGGAACACTGAAGCTTTCTTT. As protein: CAWNGNTEAFF. The whole variable domain, filled in from reference TRBV30 and TRBJ1-1, reads SQTIHQWPATLVQPVGSPLSLECTVEGTSNPNLYWYRQAAGRGLQLLFYSVGIGQISSEVPQNLSASRPQDRQFILSSKKLLLSDSGFYLCAWNGNTEAFFGQGTRLTVV.

This clone was detected many times. The J gene is TRBJ2-3, the V gene TRBV7-2, with 7 bases fitting TRBD1. CDR3 length: 13 residues. The V gene end was trimmed by 7 bases and the J gene end by 3 bases; junction bases not matched to a gene: 4. The V gene's germline CDR1 is SGHTA and CDR2 FQGNSA. Here the CDR3 reads CASILQGTDTQYF. The CDR3 coding sequence is TGTGCCAGCATCCTACAGGGGACAGATACGCAGTATTTT.

V is TRBV29-1 and J is TRBJ2-3, with D hard to call. The CDR3 is 11 amino acids. The V end was cut by 1 base, the J end by 3 bases, with 2 bases between. Germline V CDR1 and CDR2: SQVTM, ANQGSEA. The CDR3 protein is CSVEATDTQYF. As DNA, the CDR3 is TGCAGCGTTGAAGCAACAGATACGCAGTATTTT.

V gene TRBV4-2 combines with J gene TRBJ1-5; D possibly corresponds to TRBD1 (5 bases). Germline V lookup: CDR1 LGHNA, CDR2 YNFKEQ. The CDR3 spans 16 residues. Trimming removed 0 bases at V and 7 bases at J, with 16 bases between. As DNA, the CDR3 is TGTGCCAGCAGCCAAGATCCCTCGCAGGGTGGGCAGCCCCAGCATTTT. Translation: CASSQDPSQGGQPQHF.

This clone occurred a few times. The J gene is TRBJ1-2, the V gene TRBV30; no clear D. Per the germline V gene, CDR1 is GTSNPN and CDR2 is SVGIG (reference sequence). The V end lost 0 bases, the J end lost 6 bases, and 14 bases lay between the germline ends. The CDR3 sequence is 14 residues long. The chain's CDR3 is CAWSVSRGINGYTF. CDR3 bases: TGTGCCTGGAGTGTCTCAAGAGGGATCAATGGCTACACCTTC.

The chain carries TRBV4-1 and TRBJ1-2; TRBD1 is a possible D gene (6 bases). There are 16 residues in the CDR3. V lost 1 base to trimming and J lost 7 bases, with 19 bases between them. CDR1 and CDR2 from the germline V gene are MGHRA and YSYEKL. The CDR3 bases are TGCGCCAGCAGCCAAGCCGGGACACTTGGGAGGCCTGGCTACACCTTC. Amino acid sequence: CASSQAGTLGRPGYTF.

The chain is built from TRBV5-1 and TRBJ1-3; no clear D. The V end lost 0 bases, the J end lost 3 bases, and 10 bases lay between the germline ends. CDR1 and CDR2 from the germline V gene are SGHRS and YFSETQ. The CDR3 loop spans 15 amino acids. This CDR3 reads CASSLEPGRGNTIYF. CDR3 bases: TGCGCCAGCAGCTTGGAGCCAGGCCGTGGAAACACCATATATTTT.

The chain carries TRBV28 and TRBJ2-7; D may be TRBD1 (6 bases). Between the trimmed V and J ends, which lost 5 bases and 3 bases, there was a span of 14 bases. The CDR3 consists of 14 residues. CDR1 is MDHEN, CDR2 SYDVKM, per germline. Here the CDR3 reads CASSVGGRLYEQYF. The CDR3 nucleotides read TGTGCCAGCAGTGTAGGGGGTCGGCTCTACGAGCAGTACTTC. Drawing the rest from reference TRBV28 and TRBJ2-7, the complete variable domain is DVKVTQSSRYLVKRTGEKVFLECVQDMDHENMFWYRQDPGLGLRLIYFSYDVKMKEKGDIPEGYSVSREKKERFSLILESASTNQTSMYLCASSVGGRLYEQYFGPGTRLTVT.

The chain couples TRBV5-6 to TRBJ1-6, with unresolved D. The CDR3 has 17 amino acids. Germline-derived CDR1 and CDR2 are SGHDT and YYEEEE. Trimming pared 1 base from V and 9 bases from J, leaving 20 bases between. The CDR3 nucleotides are TGTGCCAGCAGCTTGAGGCCCTCGGGCGGTGGCGGTTCACCCCTCCACTTT. Amino acids: CASSLRPSGGGGSPLHF.

This chain connects TRBV9 to TRBJ1-4, with D possibly matching TRBD1 (6 bases). The CDR3 runs to 15 residues. Germline V CDR1 and CDR2: SGDLS, YYNGEE. V was cut by 0 bases and J by 8 bases, with 14 bases left in between. The CDR3 loop reads CASSVEGQPGEKLFF. CDR3 nucleotide sequence: TGTGCCAGCAGCGTAGAAGGACAGCCGGGGGAAAAACTGTTTTTT. Based on the CDR3 plus reference TRBV9 and TRBJ1-4, the full variable domain is DSGVTQTPKHLITATGQRVTLRCSPRSGDLSVYWYQQSLDQGLQFLIQYYNGEERAKGNILERFSAQQFPDLHSELNLSSLELGDSALYFCASSVEGQPGEKLFFGSGTQLSVL.

This chain links TRBV5-4 with TRBJ1-1, with D maybe TRBD1 (5 bases). Trimming pared 4 bases from V and 5 bases from J, leaving 18 bases between. This CDR3 is built from 15 residues. Per germline, CDR1 SGHNT and CDR2 YYREEE (reference sequence). The CDR3 coding sequence is TGTGCCAGCAGCAAAGGGACCGCTGAACAGACTGAAGCTTTCTTT. Translating it yields CASSKGTAEQTEAFF.

The V call is TRBV2, the J call TRBJ1-5; D call uncertain. Per the germline V gene, CDR1 is SNHLY and CDR2 is FYNNEI. The CDR3 sequence is 13 residues long. Between the trimmed V and J ends, which lost 4 bases and 4 bases, there was a span of 8 bases. CDR3 in DNA: TGTGCCAGCAGTGCTACGGGGAATCAGCCCCAGCATTTT. It specifies CASSATGNQPQHF.

This clone was found once. The chain has TRBV15 and TRBJ2-1, with D tentatively TRBD1 or TRBD2 (6 bases each). Germline V gene sequence: CDR1 LNHNV, CDR2 YYDKDF (reference sequence). Trimming shortened V by 0 bases and J by 10 bases, and 19 bases separated the two germline ends. The CDR3 is 16 amino acids. The CDR3 DNA is TGTGCCACCAGCAGAGATCTCGTGGGGGGCTGGAGCGAGCAGTTCTTC. It yields the protein CATSRDLVGGWSEQFF.

The chain couples TRBV14 to TRBJ1-2, with D possibly matching TRBD1 (5 bases). The germline gives CDR1 SGHDN, CDR2 FVKESK. With 1 base removed from V and 2 bases from J, the gap between germline ends came to 11 bases. The CDR3 length is 15 residues. The CDR3 protein is CASSQGGGANYGYTF. As DNA, the CDR3 is TGTGCCAGCAGCCAAGGAGGAGGGGCGAACTATGGCTACACCTTC. Complete variable domain (other parts from reference TRBV14 and TRBJ1-2): EAGVTQFPSHSVIEKGQTVTLRCDPISGHDNLYWYRRVMGKEIKFLLHFVKESKQDESGMPNNRFLAERTGGTYSTLKVQPAELEDSGVYFCASSQGGGANYGYTFGSGTRLTVV.

This sequence joins TRBV7-8 and TRBJ2-2; the D gene is possibly TRBD2 (5 bases). The CDR3 is 14 amino acids. With 5 bases removed from V and 2 bases from J, the gap between germline ends came to 9 bases. CDR1 is SGHVS and CDR2 is FQNEAQ in the germline V gene. The CDR3 DNA follows: TGTGCCAGCAGCCTCCGGACTAACACCGGGGAGCTGTTTTTT. It specifies CASSLRTNTGELFF.

The chain couples TRBV6-5 to TRBJ1-5, with D unresolved. V was clipped by 2 bases and J by 2 bases, with 7 bases between them. Per the germline V gene, CDR1 is MNHEY and CDR2 is SVGAGI. The CDR3 is 14 residues long. The CDR3 sequence: CASSYRLGNQPQHF. CDR3 coding DNA: TGTGCCAGCAGTTACAGGTTGGGCAATCAGCCCCAGCATTTT.

This chain uses TRBV9 with TRBJ2-1, with D uncertain. V gave up 0 bases and J gave up 4 bases, with 2 bases separating them. Germline V CDR1 and CDR2: SGDLS, YYNGEE. CDR3 length: 12 amino acids. CDR3 protein: CASSVVYNEQFF. The CDR3 DNA sequence: TGTGCCAGCAGCGTAGTGTACAATGAGCAGTTCTTC.